What follows are 24 T cell receptor beta chains derived from one specimen sequenced in a study of monozygotic twins with cystic fibrosis. The assay was immunoSEQ multiplex PCR, and TCRdb's table has in-frame clones only and misses some. This table holds about 35,000 clones, 66% found once. Sample: blood. The receptors were sampled from a girl aged 5-17 years with cystic fibrosis.

The rearrangement uses TRBV9 and TRBJ2-1, with a weak D call TRBD2 (5 bases). V lost 0 bases, J lost 3 bases, and 13 bases lay in between. The germline V gene encodes CDR1 SGDLS and CDR2 YYNGEE. The CDR3 covers 16 residues. The CDR3 coding sequence is TGTGCCAGCAGCGTAGAGAAAGACTACCTCTACAATGAGCAGTTCTTC. Translation: CASSVEKDYLYNEQFF.

This clone has just one count. V and J are TRBV19 and TRBJ2-1; D is unresolved. The CDR3 sequence is 13 residues long. Per the germline V gene, CDR1 is LNHDA and CDR2 is SQIVND (reference sequence). V was pared by 4 bases and J by 2 bases, with 6 bases between. CDR3 in amino acids: CASSSNAYNEQFF. The CDR3 DNA reads as TGTGCCAGTAGTAGTAATGCCTACAATGAGCAGTTCTTC.

This clone has just one count. The chain employs TRBV4-3 and TRBJ1-2; no firm D call. The CDR3 totals 13 residues. V gave up 0 bases and J gave up 8 bases, with 10 bases separating them. The germline CDR1 and CDR2 sequences are LGHNA and YSLEER. The CDR3 spells CASSQEISEGYTF. The CDR3 DNA reads as TGCGCCAGCAGCCAAGAAATCTCCGAGGGCTACACCTTC.

The V call is TRBV7-2, the J call TRBJ1-5; D is perhaps TRBD1 (5 bases). Trimming cost V 3 bases and J 7 bases, with 10 bases left between them. Germline assignment: CDR1 SGHTA and CDR2 FQGNSA. The CDR3 extends over 13 amino acids. The CDR3 loop is CASSLGRPQPQHF. The DNA for the CDR3 is TGTGCCAGCAGCTTGGGGCGACCACAGCCCCAGCATTTT. Full variable domain (rest looked up from reference TRBV7-2 and TRBJ1-5): GAGVSQSPSNKVTEKGKDVELRCDPISGHTALYWYRQSLGQGLEFLIYFQGNSAPDKSGLPSDRFSAERTGGSVSTLTIQRTQQEDSAVYLCASSLGRPQPQHFGDGTRLSIL.

The rearrangement uses TRBV6-5 and TRBJ2-7; D tentatively fits TRBD1 or TRBD2 (7 bases each). Trimming left V 5 bases short and J 3 bases short, with 17 bases between. The CDR3 is made up of 15 amino acids. Germline loops: CDR1 MNHEY, CDR2 SVGAGI. The CDR3 nucleotides are TGTGCCAGCAGTCACGGGGGGACAGCCTACTACGAGCAGTACTTC. It yields the protein CASSHGGTAYYEQYF.

This clone was recorded a few times. V and J are TRBV10-3 and TRBJ1-5; D remains unclear. This CDR3 has 14 residues. Germline V gene sequence: CDR1 ENHRY, CDR2 SYGVKD. V was trimmed by 7 bases and J by 5 bases, leaving 15 bases between them. CDR3 coding DNA: TGTGCCATCATATCTGGAGTTGGAGATCAGCCCCAGCATTTT. Residues: CAIISGVGDQPQHF.

The rearrangement joins TRBV7-8 to TRBJ2-1; no clear D gene. The CDR3 extends over 14 amino acids. The V end lost 0 bases, the J end lost 6 bases, and 9 bases lay between the germline ends. The germline V gene has CDR1 SGHVS and CDR2 FQNEAQ. The CDR3: CASSLARLGNEQFF. DNA for the CDR3: TGTGCCAGCAGCTTAGCAAGGCTGGGCAATGAGCAGTTCTTC.

This clone was seen a few times. As DNA, the CDR3 is TGTGCCTGGAGTTATGTGGGGCGGGTAGGCTACACCTTC. This codes for CAWSYVGRVGYTF. V gene TRBV30 combines with J gene TRBJ1-2, with a tentative D call TRBD1 (5 bases). V was pared by 2 bases and J by 8 bases, with 15 bases between. CDR1 is GTSNPN, CDR2 SVGIG, per germline (reference sequence). This CDR3 comprises 13 residues.

This clone turned up a few times. V is TRBV11-2 and J is TRBJ1-2, with D tentatively TRBD1 (6 bases). The CDR3 totals 17 residues. V was shortened by 5 bases and J by 0 bases, with 19 bases between the two germline ends. The V gene's germline CDR1 is SGHAT and CDR2 FQNNGV. The CDR3, as DNA: TGTGCCAGCAGCCGGGCAGGGGTATTAGAAGCTAACTATGGCTACACCTTC. Protein sequence: CASSRAGVLEANYGYTF.

The rearrangement links TRBV9 to TRBJ1-2; tentatively, D is TRBD1 (5 bases). V dropped 4 bases and J dropped 6 bases, with 13 bases sitting between them. The germline gives CDR1 SGDLS, CDR2 YYNGEE. This CDR3 region has 13 residues. In DNA, the CDR3 is TGTGCCAGCAGCACGGGGCGGTGGGATGGCTACACCTTC. Encoded protein: CASSTGRWDGYTF.

The chain employs TRBV29-1 and TRBJ2-3; 7 bases are a match to TRBD1. This CDR3 contains 19 residues. CDR1 is SQVTM, CDR2 ANQGSEA, per germline. V was clipped by 1 base and J by 2 bases; unmatched bases: 18. The CDR3 nucleotides read TGCAGCGTTGAAGGTCCTACGATACAGGGGATGGACCCCACAGATACGCAGTATTTT. It specifies CSVEGPTIQGMDPTDTQYF.

This clone was seen only once. The chain recombines TRBV5-1 with TRBJ2-1, with D perhaps matching TRBD2 (5 bases). CDR1 is SGHRS, CDR2 YFSETQ, per germline. The V end was cut by 7 bases, the J end by 0 bases, with 11 bases between. The length of the CDR3 is 14 residues. CDR3: CASQRISSYNEQFF. For the CDR3, the DNA is TGCGCCAGCCAGCGGATCAGCTCCTACAATGAGCAGTTCTTC.

The V and J genes are TRBV4-1 and TRBJ1-2; the D gene is possibly TRBD1 (5 bases). Trimming left V 1 base short and J 2 bases short, with 11 bases between. The CDR3 is 15 amino acids. CDR1 is MGHRA, CDR2 YSYEKL, per germline. The CDR3 nucleotides are TGCGCCAGCAGCCAAGTGGATAGGGGAAACTATGGCTACACCTTC. Its protein product is CASSQVDRGNYGYTF.

The chain links TRBV6-6 to TRBJ2-7, with D maybe TRBD1 (6 bases). The V end was cut by 5 bases, the J end by 3 bases, with 14 bases between. The CDR3 runs 14 residues. Germline-derived CDR1 and CDR2 are MNHNY and SVGAGI (reference sequence). In DNA, the CDR3 is TGTGCCAGCAGTCTCAGTGAGGGGGTCTACGAGCAGTACGTC. Its translation: CASSLSEGVYEQYV.

The V call is TRBV5-1, the J call TRBJ2-1, with 14 bases that match TRBD2. Germline lookup yields CDR1 SGHRS and CDR2 YFSETQ. CDR3 length equals 15 residues. The V segment lost 4 bases and the J segment 9 bases; nucleotides outside the gene matches: 6. The CDR3 region is CASSRGTSGSGEQFF. As DNA, the CDR3 is TGCGCCAGCAGCCGGGGGACTAGCGGGAGCGGTGAGCAGTTCTTC. The whole variable domain, filled in from reference TRBV5-1 and TRBJ2-1, reads KAGVTQTPRYLIKTRGQQVTLSCSPISGHRSVSWYQQTPGQGLQFLFEYFSETQRNKGNFPGRFSGRQFSNSRSEMNVSTLELGDSALYLCASSRGTSGSGEQFFGPGTRLTVL.

The chain couples TRBV15 to TRBJ2-1; a possible D gene is TRBD2 (5 bases). Germline V CDR1 and CDR2: LNHNV, YYDKDF (reference sequence). This CDR3 has 13 amino acids. The V end was cut by 8 bases, the J end by 2 bases, with 10 bases between. In DNA, the CDR3 is TGTGCCACCGAAGAGGGAACCTACAATGAGCAGTTCTTC. Protein sequence: CATEEGTYNEQFF.

This clone occurred a few times. The CDR3: CAISESVTGTPGNTIYF. CDR3 coding DNA: TGTGCCATCAGTGAGTCAGTGACAGGGACGCCTGGAAACACCATATATTTT. This chain joins TRBV10-3 and TRBJ1-3, with 7 bases fitting TRBD1. Germline CDR1 ENHRY, CDR2 SYGVKD. The CDR3 length is 17 residues. With V trimmed by 0 bases and J by 2 bases, 7 bases remained unmatched.

A few counts support this clone. The chain carries TRBV10-1 and TRBJ2-1, with TRBD2 identical over 10 bases. V lost 6 bases to trimming and J lost 5 bases; unmatched junction nucleotides: 10. The CDR3 runs 16 residues. Germline CDR1 WNHNN, CDR2 SYGVQD (reference sequence). The CDR3 DNA follows: TGCGCCAGCAGCCCCCGGATCCTAGCGGGGGACAATGAGCAGTTCTTC. Its translation: CASSPRILAGDNEQFF.

The rearrangement uses TRBV30 and TRBJ2-1; 9 bases align to TRBD2. J gave up 5 bases and V 4 bases, and 0 bases lay outside the gene matches. The V gene's germline CDR1 is GTSNPN and CDR2 SVGIG (reference sequence). The CDR3 consists of 12 residues. CDR3 sequence (DNA): TGTGCCTGGACTAGCGGGAACAATGAGCAGTTCTTC. As protein: CAWTSGNNEQFF.

This rearrangement joins TRBV4-3 to TRBJ2-5; 8 nucleotides line up with TRBD1. Germline trimming cut 1 base from V and 5 bases from J; bases unmatched to any gene: 9. The germline gives CDR1 LGHNA, CDR2 YSLEER. There are 16 residues in the CDR3. The CDR3 DNA reads TGCGCCAGCAGCCAAGGTGACAGGGGCGTAGGGGAGACCCAGTACTTC. Amino acid sequence: CASSQGDRGVGETQYF.

V and J are TRBV5-6 and TRBJ2-1; D not certain. Trimming cost V 1 base and J 8 bases, with 16 bases left between them. The germline V gene encodes CDR1 SGHDT and CDR2 YYEEEE. The CDR3 is 15 residues long. The CDR3 DNA reads as TGTGCCAGCAGCTTGCTGGTCGAGGTTCTACATGAGCAGTTCTTC. Its protein product is CASSLLVEVLHEQFF. The whole variable domain, filled in from reference TRBV5-6 and TRBJ2-1, reads DAGVTQSPTHLIKTRGQQVTLRCSPKSGHDTVSWYQQALGQGPQFIFQYYEEEERQRGNFPDRFSGHQFPNYSSELNVNALLLGDSALYLCASSLLVEVLHEQFFGPGTRLTVL.

This clone was observed a single time. The chain employs TRBV9 and TRBJ2-7; D is unclear. Germline values: CDR1 SGDLS, CDR2 YYNGEE. The CDR3 totals 15 residues. V gave up 0 bases and J gave up 0 bases, with 10 bases separating them. The CDR3 loop is CASSVAGGDSYEQYF. In DNA form, the CDR3 reads TGTGCCAGCAGCGTAGCAGGCGGAGACTCCTACGAGCAGTACTTC.

This clone was seen more than once but under ten times. The chain recombines TRBV18 with TRBJ2-3; unclear D gene. Per germline, CDR1 KGHSH and CDR2 LQKENI. Trimming stripped 6 bases from V and 0 bases from J, with 4 bases between. The CDR3 consists of 12 residues. CDR3 region: CASSPSTDTQYF. As DNA, the CDR3 is TGTGCCAGCTCCCCCAGCACAGATACGCAGTATTTT.

There are a few counts of this clone. This sequence joins TRBV4-1 and TRBJ2-3; possible D gene TRBD2, 6 bases. V shed 4 bases and J shed 7 bases, with 15 bases lying between them. This CDR3 region has 14 residues. Germline V lookup: CDR1 MGHRA, CDR2 YSYEKL. CDR3 sequence (DNA): TGCGCCAGCAGCCGAGAGGAGGGGTCGAATACGCAGTATTTT. It is translated as CASSREEGSNTQYF.